This TCR beta chain appears in the sequencing data of a study of blood T cell repertoires in COVID-19. TCRdb's copy holds only in-frame clones and misses some; the assay was immunoSEQ multiplex PCR. The sample has around 190,000 clones, about four fifths seen once. This CDR3 spans 16 amino acids. This clone has a handful of counts. The rearrangement joins TRBV21-1 to TRBJ1-1. TRBV21-1 is recorded as a pseudogene. Specimen: peripheral blood. The TCR comes from a woman aged 55-70 years with COVID-19, enrolled during active disease. CDR3 protein: CASSKLSFALNTEAFF. The CDR3, as DNA: TGTGCCAGCAGCAAGCTATCCTTTGCCTTGAACACTGAAGCTTTCTTT.